The clone carrying this TCR beta chain was recorded a few times. Its target is not known. With 6 bases clipped from V and 0 bases from J, the junction kept 4 bases outside the gene matches. The CDR3 sequence is 14 residues long. MiXCR was run by TCRdb on the reads, yielding one entry per CDR3 protein. Here the sample spans a few hundred thousand distinct CDR3 sequences, 15% to 20% being singletons. These data are taken from a study of T cell repertoires in cytomegalovirus infection. Findings of the study overall: HLA-C-restricted CMV clonotypes gave the most frequent clonotype in two of eight donors.

This clonotype was obtained from a human donor in good health (CMV status not recorded). Some clones in this sample may be carry-over from other donors' samples. The sample consisted of PBMCs. The V and J genes are TRBV12-3 or TRBV12-4 and TRBJ1-1; 7 bases are shared with TRBD1. The CDR3 DNA follows: TGTGCCAGCAGAACCGGGACAGTGAACACTGAAGCTTTCTTT. Protein: CASRTGTVNTEAFF.